This T cell receptor (beta chain) comes out of a study of technical replicates of blood from a few donors. Libraries were prepared by immunoSEQ multiplex PCR; TCRdb keeps only in-frame clonotypes and omits some of them. The sample contains roughly 90,000 clones, over 85% of which appear only once. Sample: T cells isolated from PBMCs. The source is a human donor in good health.

The CDR3 reads CASSHNRGGREKLFF. The DNA of the CDR3 is TGTGCCAGCAGCCACAACCGGGGGGGACGCGAAAAACTGTTTTTT. J is TRBJ1-4 and V is TRBV6-5; D perhaps matches TRBD1 (5 bases). In germline, CDR1 is MNHEY, CDR2 SVGAGI. The ends were cut back, 6 bases at V and 8 bases at J, with 19 bases in the middle. There are 15 residues in the CDR3.